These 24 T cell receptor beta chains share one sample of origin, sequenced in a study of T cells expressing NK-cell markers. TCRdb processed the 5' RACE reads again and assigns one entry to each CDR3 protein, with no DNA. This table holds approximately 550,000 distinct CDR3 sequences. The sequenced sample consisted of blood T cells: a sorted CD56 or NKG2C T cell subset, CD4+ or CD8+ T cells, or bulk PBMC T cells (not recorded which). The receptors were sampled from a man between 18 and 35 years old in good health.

CDR3 sequence reads: CASSKQGFVGEQYF. V is TRBV28 and J is TRBJ2-7; TCRdb's D call of TRBD1 is untestable without DNA. Germline V CDR1 and CDR2: MDHEN, SYDVKM. This CDR3 has 14 residues. The entire variable domain, with the rest obtained from reference TRBV28 and TRBJ2-7, is as follows: DVKVTQSSRYLVKRTGEKVFLECVQDMDHENMFWYRQDPGLGLRLIYFSYDVKMKEKGDIPEGYSVSREKKERFSLILESASTNQTSMYLCASSKQGFVGEQYFGPGTRLTVT.

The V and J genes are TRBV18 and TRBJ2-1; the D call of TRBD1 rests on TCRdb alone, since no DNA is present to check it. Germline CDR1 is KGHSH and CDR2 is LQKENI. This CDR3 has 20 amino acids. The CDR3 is CASSPPLTDSIPSSYNEQFF.

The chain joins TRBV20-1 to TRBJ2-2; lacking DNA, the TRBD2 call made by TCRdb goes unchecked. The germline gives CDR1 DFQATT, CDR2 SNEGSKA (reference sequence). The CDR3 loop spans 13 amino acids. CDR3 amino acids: CSGAGPGTGELFF.

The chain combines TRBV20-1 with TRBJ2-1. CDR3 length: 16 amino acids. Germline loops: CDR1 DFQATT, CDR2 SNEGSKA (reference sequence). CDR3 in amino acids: CSASGPSGYSYNEQFF.

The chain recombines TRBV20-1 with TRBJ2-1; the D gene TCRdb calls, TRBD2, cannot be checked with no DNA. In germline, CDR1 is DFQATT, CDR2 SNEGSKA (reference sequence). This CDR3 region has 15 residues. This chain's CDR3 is CSARVLGLAGPEQFF.

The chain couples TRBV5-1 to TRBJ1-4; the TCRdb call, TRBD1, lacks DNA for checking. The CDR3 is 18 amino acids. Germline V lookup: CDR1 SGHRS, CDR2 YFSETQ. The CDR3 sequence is CASSGGPPGSGLNEKLFF.

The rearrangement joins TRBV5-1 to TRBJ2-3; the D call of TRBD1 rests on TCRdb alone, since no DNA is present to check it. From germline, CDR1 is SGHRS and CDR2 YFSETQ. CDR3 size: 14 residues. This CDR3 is CASSLQGSTDTQYF.

The CDR3 protein is CSVESLRRDIQYF. This chain connects TRBV29-1 to TRBJ2-4. CDR3 length: 13 residues. Germline loops: CDR1 SQVTM, CDR2 ANQGSEA.

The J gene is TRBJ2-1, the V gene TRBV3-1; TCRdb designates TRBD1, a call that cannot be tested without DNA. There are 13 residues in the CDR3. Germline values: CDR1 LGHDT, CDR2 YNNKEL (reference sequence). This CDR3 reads CASSPDRSVYQFF.

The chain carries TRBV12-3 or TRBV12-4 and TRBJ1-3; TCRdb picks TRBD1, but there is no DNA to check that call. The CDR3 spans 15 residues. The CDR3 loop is CASSLSGQSGNTIYF.

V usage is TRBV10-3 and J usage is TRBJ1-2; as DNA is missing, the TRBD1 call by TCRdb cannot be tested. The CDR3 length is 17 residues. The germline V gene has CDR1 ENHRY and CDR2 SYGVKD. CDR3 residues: CAISEMDTEYPVYGYTF.

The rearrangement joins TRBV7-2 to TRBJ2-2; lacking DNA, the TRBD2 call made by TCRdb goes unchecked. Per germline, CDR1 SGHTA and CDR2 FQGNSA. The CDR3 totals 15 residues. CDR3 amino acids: CASSSQDSYLGELFF.

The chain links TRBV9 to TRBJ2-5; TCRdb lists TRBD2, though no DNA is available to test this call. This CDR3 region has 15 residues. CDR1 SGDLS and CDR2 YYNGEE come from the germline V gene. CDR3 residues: CASSSKVGGQETQYF. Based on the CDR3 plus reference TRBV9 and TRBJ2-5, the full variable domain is DSGVTQTPKHLITATGQRVTLRCSPRSGDLSVYWYQQSLDQGLQFLIQYYNGEERAKGNILERFSAQQFPDLHSELNLSSLELGDSALYFCASSSKVGGQETQYFGPGTRLLVL.

CDR3 amino acids: CASSWDEYNEKLFF. The chain recombines TRBV5-1 with TRBJ1-4. CDR1 is SGHRS and CDR2 is YFSETQ in the germline V gene. This CDR3 comprises 14 residues.

The CDR3: CASSLRQLTDTQYF. V usage is TRBV27 and J usage is TRBJ2-3; checking the TCRdb D call of TRBD1 is not possible without DNA. The length of the CDR3 is 14 residues. CDR1 and CDR2 from the germline V gene are MNHEY and SMNVEV (reference sequence).

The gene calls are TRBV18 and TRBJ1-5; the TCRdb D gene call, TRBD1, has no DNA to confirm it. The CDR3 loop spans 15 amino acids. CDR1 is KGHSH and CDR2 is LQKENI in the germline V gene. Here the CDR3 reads CASSPKGRSNQPQHF.

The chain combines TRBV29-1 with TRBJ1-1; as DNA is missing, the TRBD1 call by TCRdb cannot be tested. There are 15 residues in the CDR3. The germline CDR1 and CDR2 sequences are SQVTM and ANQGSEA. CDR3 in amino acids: CSVRKTTGLGTEAFF.

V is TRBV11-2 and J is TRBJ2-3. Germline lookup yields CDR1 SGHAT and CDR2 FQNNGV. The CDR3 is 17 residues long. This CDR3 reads CASSPPFGLQVTDTQYF.

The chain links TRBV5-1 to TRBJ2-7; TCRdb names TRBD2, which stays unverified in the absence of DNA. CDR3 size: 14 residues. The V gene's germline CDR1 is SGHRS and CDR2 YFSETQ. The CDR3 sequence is CASSVLAGEAEQYF.

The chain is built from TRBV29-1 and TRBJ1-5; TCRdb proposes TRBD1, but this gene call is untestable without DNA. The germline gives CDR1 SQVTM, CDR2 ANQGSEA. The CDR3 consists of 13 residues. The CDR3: CSVAQTGDQPQHF.

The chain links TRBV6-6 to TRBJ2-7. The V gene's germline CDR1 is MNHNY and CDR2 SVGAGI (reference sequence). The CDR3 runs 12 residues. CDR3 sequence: CASSNRAHEQYF.

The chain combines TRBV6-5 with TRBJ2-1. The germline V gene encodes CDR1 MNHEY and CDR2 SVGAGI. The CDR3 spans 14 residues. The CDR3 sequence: CASSSLDGYNEQFF.

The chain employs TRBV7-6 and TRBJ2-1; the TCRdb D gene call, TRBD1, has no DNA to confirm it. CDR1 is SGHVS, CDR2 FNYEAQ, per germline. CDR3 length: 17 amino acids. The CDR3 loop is CASSLSSAGPGYNEQFF.

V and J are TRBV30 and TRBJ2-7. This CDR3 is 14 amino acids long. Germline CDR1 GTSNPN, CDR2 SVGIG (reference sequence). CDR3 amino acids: CAWSVRRDSYEQYF. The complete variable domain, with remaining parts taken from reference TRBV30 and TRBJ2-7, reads SQTIHQWPATLVQPVGSPLSLECTVEGTSNPNLYWYRQAAGRGLQLLFYSVGIGQISSEVPQNLSASRPQDRQFILSSKKLLLSDSGFYLCAWSVRRDSYEQYFGPGTRLTVT.